This T cell receptor beta chain was recovered during a study of cytomegalovirus exposure and HLA in healthy donors. PCR used 60 Vbeta primers and 13 Jbeta primers. The repertoire was sequenced with immunoSEQ multiplex PCR; TCRdb's copy has only in-frame clones and lacks some. The table includes roughly 240,000 clones, about 85% detected once. This CDR3 is built from 13 residues. V was shortened by 2 bases and J by 6 bases, with 14 bases between the two germline ends. CDR1 and CDR2 from the germline V gene are GTSNPN and SVGIG (reference sequence). This receptor was obtained from a girl aged 2 to 9 in good health and CMV-seronegative. The rearrangement links TRBV30 to TRBJ2-7; TRBD2 might be the D (6 bases). Material: PBMCs. The CDR3, as DNA: TGTGCCTGGAGTCTGGGGACTTCGGGCGAGCAGTACTTC. This gives the protein CAWSLGTSGEQYF.